The 24 T cell receptor beta chains in this list originate from one sample, sequenced in a study of shared clonotypes between healthy human individuals. Generated by immunoSEQ multiplex PCR, the TCRdb table keeps only in-frame clones and is missing some. The sample yields just over 2,000,000 clones, over 85% seen once. The sequencing input was naive CD4+ T cells sorted from blood. This sample's subset: CD45RA+ positively selected. The receptors originated from a man between 18 and 29 years old in good health.

The genes are TRBV15 and TRBJ2-2, with unresolved D. The CDR3 extends over 14 amino acids. In germline, CDR1 is LNHNV, CDR2 YYDKDF (reference sequence). Trimming left V 4 bases short and J 7 bases short, with 13 bases between. Here the CDR3 DNA reads TGTGCCACCAGCATGGGCGGTAGCTTCGGGGAGCTGTTTTTT. Translated: CATSMGGSFGELFF.

The chain has TRBV6-6 and TRBJ2-1; D may be TRBD2 (5 bases). The length of the CDR3 is 13 residues. Trimming shortened V by 4 bases and J by 6 bases, and 10 bases separated the two germline ends. Germline-derived CDR1 and CDR2 are MNHNY and SVGAGI (reference sequence). The CDR3 is CASSSTRGNEQFF. The CDR3, as DNA: TGTGCCAGCAGTTCCACTAGAGGCAATGAGCAGTTCTTC.

J is TRBJ1-1 and V is TRBV7-2; D possibly corresponds to TRBD1 (5 bases). Germline assignment: CDR1 SGHTA and CDR2 FQGNSA. The germline V and J ends were trimmed by 5 bases and 4 bases, with 14 bases remaining between them. This CDR3 region has 14 residues. CDR3 in amino acids: CASSPRRDFTEAFF. CDR3 nucleotide sequence: TGTGCCAGCAGCCCCCGGAGGGACTTCACTGAAGCTTTCTTT.

This chain uses TRBV6-5 with TRBJ2-7; D is unresolved. Trimming removed 6 bases from V and 6 bases from J, with 18 bases in between. CDR3 size: 14 residues. Germline CDR1 and CDR2: MNHEY and SVGAGI. The CDR3 region has the DNA TGTGCCAGCAGCCGCACCGCGGCCTCCCGCGAGCAGTACTTC. Translating it yields CASSRTAASREQYF.

The V gene is TRBV18, the J gene TRBJ2-3, with 9 bases identical to TRBD2. V dropped 2 bases and J dropped 6; count of bases not matched to a gene: 6. The CDR3 spans 15 residues. Germline V lookup: CDR1 KGHSH, CDR2 LQKENI. The CDR3 protein is CASSPNSGGADTQYF. CDR3 nucleotides: TGTGCCAGCTCACCAAATAGCGGGGGAGCGGATACGCAGTATTTT.

V and J are TRBV30 and TRBJ1-2; 9 bases agree with TRBD1. Unmatched junction bases numbered 11, after V lost 7 bases and J lost 2 bases. The CDR3 runs 15 residues. CDR1 is GTSNPN, CDR2 SVGIG, per germline (reference sequence). CDR3 sequence reads: CAFHPGTGMNYGYTF. The CDR3 DNA reads TGTGCCTTCCACCCCGGGACAGGGATGAACTATGGCTACACCTTC.

Points on this clone: One end of the junction is discordant with germline, which a read error may explain. V usage is TRBV14 and J usage is TRBJ1-1, with D unresolved. CDR1 is SGHDN, CDR2 FVKESK, per germline. This CDR3 spans 12 amino acids. DNA for the CDR3: TGTGCCACCAGCCAACTAAGTTCTGAAGCTTTCTTT. It is translated as CATSQLSSEAFF.

The gene calls are TRBV25-1 and TRBJ2-3; 7 nucleotides match TRBD2. Per germline, CDR1 MGHDK and CDR2 SYGVNS. V shed 3 bases, J shed 4 bases, and the junction held 10 bases outside the gene matches. The CDR3 is 16 amino acids. The CDR3 is CASSDLLAVESDTQYF. The DNA for the CDR3 is TGTGCCAGCAGTGATTTGCTAGCGGTTGAGTCAGATACGCAGTATTTT. Together with reference TRBV25-1 and TRBJ2-3, the CDR3 gives the full variable domain: EADIYQTPRYLVIGTGKKITLECSQTMGHDKMYWYQQDPGMELHLIHYSYGVNSTEKGDLSSESTVSRIRTEHFPLTLESARPSHTSQYLCASSDLLAVESDTQYFGPGTRLTVL.

Comments on this clone: The identical CDR3 is also encoded by other nucleotide sequences in the sample. The chain links TRBV5-4 to TRBJ1-5; D may be TRBD1 (5 bases). Trimming removed 0 bases from V and 4 bases from J, with 8 bases in between. CDR1 SGHNT and CDR2 YYREEE come from the germline V gene (reference sequence). The CDR3 has 14 amino acids. The CDR3 loop reads CASSLAGGNQPQHF. DNA for the CDR3: TGTGCCAGCAGCTTGGCCGGGGGGAATCAGCCCCAGCATTTT.

V usage is TRBV6-6 and J usage is TRBJ2-7; TRBD2 matches 11 bases. The CDR3 spans 14 residues. The V and J ends lost 8 bases and 6 bases, in that order; junction bases with no gene match: 9. Germline CDR1 MNHNY, CDR2 SVGAGI (reference sequence). CDR3 DNA sequence: TGTGCCAGCCTCAGGACTAGCGGGTCCCCCGAGCAGTACTTC. This translates into CASLRTSGSPEQYF.

The gene calls are TRBV7-2 and TRBJ2-5; 7 positions agree with TRBD1. The CDR3 spans 15 residues. Trimming took 5 bases from V and 2 from J; bases not matched to a gene: 8. CDR1 SGHTA and CDR2 FQGNSA come from the germline V gene. This CDR3 is CASSQGGRGQETQYF. The CDR3 DNA reads TGTGCCAGCAGCCAGGGTGGCAGGGGGCAAGAGACCCAGTACTTC.

The chain combines TRBV2 with TRBJ2-4, with D possibly matching TRBD2 (7 bases). Near its end, the DNA agrees better with TRBJ2-1, so the J call may be wrong. CDR3 length: 14 residues. Germline V gene lookup returns CDR1 SNHLY and CDR2 FYNNEI. CDR3 coding DNA: TGTGCCAGCACCTCCGGGGGGACAAAAAATCTTCAGTTCTTC. Protein sequence: CASTSGGTKNLQFF.

In the case of this clone: A junction boundary mismatches the germline segment, possibly from a read error. The chain employs TRBV12-5 and TRBJ2-2; D unclear. Germline V CDR1 and CDR2: LGHNT, FRNRAP. The CDR3 extends over 17 amino acids. The CDR3: CASGLKATPFLTGELFF. DNA of the CDR3: TGTGCTAGTGGTTTGAAGGCCACTCCTTTTTTAACCGGTGAGCTGTTTTTT.

The chain recombines TRBV23-1 with TRBJ2-7, with 7 positions matching TRBD1. TRBV23-1 counts as an open reading frame of uncertain function. This CDR3 spans 13 amino acids. Trimming removed 6 bases from V and 5 bases from J; junction bases left unmatched: 7. The CDR3 is CASSRDRANEQYF. In DNA, the CDR3 is TGCGCCAGCAGCAGGGACAGAGCAAACGAGCAGTACTTC.

The rearrangement uses TRBV4-2 and TRBJ2-3; D possibly corresponds to TRBD2 (6 bases). The CDR3 loop spans 17 amino acids. V shed 0 bases and J shed 8 bases, with 21 bases lying between them. CDR1 LGHNA and CDR2 YNFKEQ come from the germline V gene. This CDR3 is CASSQDQWGGASATQYF. The CDR3 DNA sequence: TGTGCCAGCAGCCAAGATCAATGGGGCGGGGCCTCTGCTACGCAGTATTTT.

The chain has TRBV28 and TRBJ1-3; 8 nucleotides match TRBD1. The CDR3 totals 16 residues. The trim removed 3 bases at V and 0 bases at J, leaving 4 bases unmatched. In germline, CDR1 is MDHEN, CDR2 SYDVKM. CDR3 nucleotides: TGTGCCAGCAGTTTCCAAGACAGGGGCTCTGGAAACACCATATATTTT. Its translation is CASSFQDRGSGNTIYF.

V gene TRBV7-2 combines with J gene TRBJ2-5, with a tentative D call TRBD2 (6 bases). This CDR3 has 14 amino acids. CDR1 and CDR2 from the germline V gene are SGHTA and FQGNSA. Trimming pared 5 bases from V and 5 bases from J, leaving 15 bases between. The CDR3 region is CASSLHRDFETQYF. CDR3 nucleotides: TGTGCCAGCAGCCTACACCGGGACTTTGAGACCCAGTACTTC. Full variable domain (rest looked up from reference TRBV7-2 and TRBJ2-5): GAGVSQSPSNKVTEKGKDVELRCDPISGHTALYWYRQSLGQGLEFLIYFQGNSAPDKSGLPSDRFSAERTGGSVSTLTIQRTQQEDSAVYLCASSLHRDFETQYFGPGTRLLVL.

The rearrangement uses TRBV30 and TRBJ1-5; tentatively, D is TRBD1 (6 bases). The V end was cut by 2 bases, the J end by 2 bases, with 16 bases between. CDR3 length: 16 residues. Germline V gene lookup returns CDR1 GTSNPN and CDR2 SVGIG (reference sequence). The CDR3, as DNA: TGTGCCTGGAGTCCAGGAGGGGGGATAGGCAATCAGCCCCAGCATTTT. Residues: CAWSPGGGIGNQPQHF.

The chain is built from TRBV7-9 and TRBJ1-6; weak D call: TRBD1 (6 bases). CDR3 length: 14 amino acids. The germline V gene encodes CDR1 SEHNR and CDR2 FQNEAQ (reference sequence). Trimming took 5 bases from V and 5 from J, leaving 10 bases between them. CDR3 sequence: CASSMDSNNSPLHF. The DNA for the CDR3 is TGTGCCAGCAGCATGGACAGCAATAATTCACCCCTCCACTTT.

The chain employs TRBV19 and TRBJ2-1; a possible D gene is TRBD2 (6 bases). The germline gives CDR1 LNHDA, CDR2 SQIVND (reference sequence). The CDR3 contains 15 residues. Trimming left V 4 bases short and J 8 bases short, with 18 bases between. DNA of the CDR3: TGTGCCAGTAGTACTGGGACTTCAAAGGTATATGAGCAGTTCTTC. Translated: CASSTGTSKVYEQFF. Looking up the rest from reference TRBV19 and TRBJ2-1 gives the full variable domain: DGGITQSPKYLFRKEGQNVTLSCEQNLNHDAMYWYRQDPGQGLRLIYYSQIVNDFQKGDIAEGYSVSREKKESFPLTVTSAQKNPTAFYLCASSTGTSKVYEQFFGPGTRLTVL.

This sequence joins TRBV25-1 and TRBJ2-7, with 9 bases matching TRBD1. Looked up from germline, CDR1 is MGHDK and CDR2 is SYGVNS. J lost 6 bases, V lost 4 bases, and 7 bases had no gene match. The length of the CDR3 is 14 residues. DNA for the CDR3: TGTGCCAGCAGTGGACCGGGACAGGGTTTCGAGCAGTACTTC. This gives the protein CASSGPGQGFEQYF.

The gene calls are TRBV25-1 and TRBJ1-6, with D perhaps matching TRBD1 (5 bases). V gave up 3 bases and J gave up 7 bases, with 10 bases separating them. The CDR3 is 14 residues long. The germline CDR1 and CDR2 sequences are MGHDK and SYGVNS. Written as DNA, the CDR3 is TGTGCCAGCAGTGACGTCGGGGCGAATTCACCCCTCCACTTT. It yields the protein CASSDVGANSPLHF. Using reference TRBV25-1 and TRBJ1-6 for the parts outside the CDR3, the full variable domain is EADIYQTPRYLVIGTGKKITLECSQTMGHDKMYWYQQDPGMELHLIHYSYGVNSTEKGDLSSESTVSRIRTEHFPLTLESARPSHTSQYLCASSDVGANSPLHFGNGTRLTVT.

A note on this clone: Other DNA sequences in this sample translate to the same CDR3. CDR3 nucleotides: TGTGCCAGCAGCTCAACTAGCGGCTCCTACAATGAGCAGTTCTTC. It yields the protein CASSSTSGSYNEQFF. The chain carries TRBV7-2 and TRBJ2-1; 8 nucleotides align to TRBD2. The V and J ends lost 4 bases and 0 bases, in that order; junction bases with no gene match: 2. The CDR3 sequence is 15 residues long. Germline CDR1 SGHTA, CDR2 FQGNSA.

This clone was detected once. The rearrangement uses TRBV30 and TRBJ2-5; D is possibly TRBD2 (6 bases). Germline V gives CDR1 GTSNPN, CDR2 SVGIG (reference sequence). V lost 4 bases and J 6 bases, leaving 24 bases between the germline ends. The CDR3 extends over 16 amino acids. The CDR3 loop reads CAWNPRRGAKEKTQYF. The CDR3 bases are TGTGCCTGGAATCCCCGGCGGGGCGCGAAGGAAAAGACCCAGTACTTC.